This TCR beta chain comes out of a study of T cells in Graves' hyperthyroidism and ophthalmopathy. Study-wide findings and caveats: Model output signaled ophthalmopathy a median roughly 6.1 months ahead of onset.

This clonotype occurred many times. Its cognate antigen is unknown. Researchers amplified the TCR beta CDR3 regions from RNA transcripts. Researchers ran a first-round RT-PCR on the TCR CDR3 using the HTBI primer set. From the multiplex PCR reads, TCRdb called clonotypes with MiXCR, one entry per CDR3 protein. The sample contains around 700,000 distinct CDR3 sequences, under 45% of which appear only once. CDR3 length equals 13 residues. Trimming took off 7 bases at V and 2 bases at J, with 9 bases between the two ends. The sequenced sample was blood. The TCR sequence derives from a woman between 40 and 50 years old with Graves' hyperthyroidism. The rearrangement uses TRBV12-3 or TRBV12-4 and TRBJ1-5; tentatively, D is TRBD1 (6 bases). This chain's CDR3 is CASTHRGNQPQHF. The DNA for the CDR3 is TGTGCCAGCACCCACAGGGGCAATCAGCCCCAGCATTTT.